This TCR beta chain was recovered during a study of shared clonotypes between healthy human individuals. Investigators spread the genomic DNA of each subset evenly over several immunoSEQ plates. Generated by immunoSEQ multiplex PCR, the TCRdb table keeps only in-frame clones and is missing some. The sample consists of 1.5 million to 2.5 million clones, 85% to 95% of them appearing once. This clone was seen just once. The naive CD8 fraction comprised CD45RO-negative cells positively selected for CCR7 and excluded terminally differentiated effector memory CD45RA+ cells. Sequencing input: naive CD8+ T cells sorted from blood. The TCR originated in a man younger than 35 in good health.

The CDR3 DNA reads as TGTGCCAGCAGTTTGTACCGGGCGAACACCGGGGAGCTGTTTTTT. Amino acids: CASSLYRANTGELFF. The chain combines TRBV28 with TRBJ2-2; D is unresolved. V was trimmed by 3 bases and J by 0 bases, leaving 8 bases between them. This CDR3 has 15 amino acids. Germline V CDR1 and CDR2: MDHEN, SYDVKM.